This entry describes one T cell receptor (beta chain). The study ran its PCR with 60 Vbeta and 13 Jbeta primers. Some clones are missing from TCRdb's copy, which holds only in-frame ones; the method was immunoSEQ multiplex PCR. The profile shows some 98,000 clones, about 81% of them singletons. Germline CDR1 and CDR2: GTSNPN and SVGIG (reference sequence). CDR3 size: 16 residues. Unmatched junction bases numbered 10, after V lost 2 bases and J lost 1 base. This record belongs to a study of cytomegalovirus exposure and HLA in healthy donors. The overall study: Earlier results showed 117 million unique TCR beta sequences derived from 150 million to 200 million T cells.

The receptor's source is a man aged 35-49 years in good health and CMV-seronegative. Sequenced material: PBMCs. The chain combines TRBV30 with TRBJ2-7; the match to TRBD2 covers 8 bases. In DNA, the CDR3 is TGTGCCTGGAGTAGCTTCGGGGGGGGGAAATCCTACGAGCAGTACTTC. Encoded protein: CAWSSFGGGKSYEQYF.